These 17 T cell receptor beta chains came from one sample sequenced in a study of response to subunit inactivated influenza vaccine. A single record per CDR3 protein comes from TCRdb applying MiXCR to the RT-PCR reads. The sample has 250,000 to 350,000 distinct CDR3 sequences; roughly 22% are singletons. Source: PBMCs from blood, taken roughly 20 months after vaccination. These receptors all stem from a man aged 50-75 years who received an inactivated influenza vaccine.

This clonotype was observed a few times. The chain is built from TRBV19 and TRBJ1-2, with 7 bases fitting TRBD1. Germline V gene data show CDR1 as LNHDA and CDR2 as SQIVND (reference sequence). Germline trimming cut 5 bases from V and 1 base from J; bases unmatched to any gene: 4. The CDR3 covers 14 residues. The chain's CDR3 is CASSVDRDNYGYTF. The DNA of the CDR3 is TGTGCCAGTAGTGTTGACAGGGATAACTATGGCTACACCTTC.

The rearrangement links TRBV20-1 to TRBJ2-3; no reliable D call. CDR1 is DFQATT and CDR2 is SNEGSKA in the germline V gene (reference sequence). Trimming stripped 6 bases from V and 6 bases from J, with 16 bases between. The length of the CDR3 is 13 residues. The CDR3 bases are TGCAGTGCCCCTGGCGCTTTTAGGGATACGCAGTATTTT. Its translation: CSAPGAFRDTQYF.

The V call is TRBV20-1, the J call TRBJ2-3; TRBD1 is a possible D gene (5 bases). CDR3 length: 14 residues. The germline V gene encodes CDR1 DFQATT and CDR2 SNEGSKA (reference sequence). V lost 3 bases and J lost 2, with 12 bases in between. CDR3 in amino acids: CSASWGGYTDTQYF. CDR3 bases: TGCAGTGCTAGTTGGGGCGGTTACACAGATACGCAGTATTTT.

The chain links TRBV20-1 to TRBJ2-3; 8 positions agree with TRBD2. Germline-derived CDR1 and CDR2 are DFQATT and SNEGSKA (reference sequence). This CDR3 region has 15 residues. V dropped 5 bases and J dropped 0; count of bases not matched to a gene: 7. In nucleotides, the CDR3 is TGCAGTGCTTGGGCGGGGGGCCTTAGCACAGATACGCAGTATTTT. Its protein product is CSAWAGGLSTDTQYF.

This clonotype was counted between two and nine times. DNA of the CDR3: TGTGCCAGCAGCGCCCTCGGTCAAGGAGCTTTCTTT. This sequence encodes CASSALGQGAFF. The chain couples TRBV9 to TRBJ1-1; D remains ambiguous. The CDR3 contains 12 residues. Per the germline V gene, CDR1 is SGDLS and CDR2 is YYNGEE. V was clipped by 3 bases and J by 10 bases, with 13 bases between them.

This clonotype was seen a few times. The chain carries TRBV7-2 and TRBJ2-2, with D perhaps given as TRBD1 or TRBD2 (5 bases each). Germline V gives CDR1 SGHTA, CDR2 FQGNSA. The CDR3 has 17 amino acids. V lost 1 base and J lost 4, with 16 bases in between. The CDR3 loop is CASSLVKLGVITGELFF. In nucleotides, the CDR3 is TGTGCCAGCAGCTTAGTAAAATTGGGGGTAATCACCGGGGAGCTGTTTTTT.

This clonotype was seen only a few times. The chain couples TRBV5-6 to TRBJ2-7, with D perhaps matching TRBD1 or TRBD2 (5 bases each). Between the trimmed V and J ends, which lost 0 bases and 4 bases, there was a span of 17 bases. The germline V gene has CDR1 SGHDT and CDR2 YYEEEE. The CDR3 loop spans 16 amino acids. The CDR3 protein is CASSLGLGARGYEQYF. The CDR3 DNA follows: TGTGCCAGCAGCTTGGGGCTCGGGGCTAGAGGGTACGAGCAGTACTTC.

In this sample, this clonotype turned up a few times. The chain combines TRBV18 with TRBJ2-5; D not certain. V was clipped by 6 bases and J by 2 bases, with 16 bases between them. From germline, CDR1 is KGHSH and CDR2 LQKENI. The CDR3 runs to 15 residues. In DNA, the CDR3 is TGTGCCAGCTCCCGAAACGTCGCGGTACAAGAGACCCAGTACTTC. Translation: CASSRNVAVQETQYF.

The sample holds a few counts of this clonotype. The chain links TRBV29-1 to TRBJ2-7; 13 nucleotides align to TRBD2. The V gene end was trimmed by 4 bases and the J gene end by 4 bases; junction bases not matched to a gene: 7. CDR1 and CDR2 (germline): SQVTM, ANQGSEA. The CDR3 has 15 amino acids. The CDR3 bases are TGCAGCGTTGGACACGGACTAGCGGGAGCTTACGAGCAGTACTTC. Protein: CSVGHGLAGAYEQYF.

The rearrangement joins TRBV5-8 to TRBJ1-2; D remains unclear. The CDR3 loop spans 16 amino acids. CDR1 and CDR2 (germline): SGHTS, YDEGEE. V was clipped by 4 bases and J by 2 bases, with 18 bases between them. DNA for the CDR3: TGTGCCAGCAGCATGCCGCTAAGGGCCGGAAACTATGGCTACACCTTC. Protein: CASSMPLRAGNYGYTF.

This clonotype was observed a handful of times. The V gene is TRBV7-2, the J gene TRBJ2-5, with D maybe TRBD2 (6 bases). Trimming removed 2 bases from V and 4 bases from J, with 11 bases in between. This CDR3 is 14 amino acids long. In germline, CDR1 is SGHTA, CDR2 FQGNSA. In DNA form, the CDR3 reads TGTGCCAGCAGCTTAACGGGAGAGGTAGAGACCCAGTACTTC. Translated: CASSLTGEVETQYF.

Ten or more counts support this clonotype. The chain is built from TRBV5-6 and TRBJ1-1, with TRBD1 identical over 10 bases. V was pared by 4 bases and J by 1 base, with 7 bases of the junction left unmatched. Per the germline V gene, CDR1 is SGHDT and CDR2 is YYEEEE. The length of the CDR3 is 16 residues. CDR3 amino acids: CASSMTGGRGNTEAFF. CDR3 DNA sequence: TGTGCCAGCAGCATGACAGGGGGCCGAGGGAACACTGAAGCTTTCTTT.

The rearrangement links TRBV5-1 to TRBJ2-5; D gene ambiguous. The CDR3 is made up of 12 amino acids. V dropped 0 bases and J dropped 5 bases, with 5 bases sitting between them. Looked up from germline, CDR1 is SGHRS and CDR2 is YFSETQ. The CDR3 nucleotides read TGCGCCAGCAGCTTGGATTTCGAGACCCAGTACTTC. Its translation is CASSLDFETQYF.

The chain has TRBV9 and TRBJ1-1, with D unresolved. V was pared by 3 bases and J by 6 bases, with 24 bases between. The CDR3 has 17 residues. Germline values: CDR1 SGDLS, CDR2 YYNGEE. The CDR3 region is CASSASPSSDLRSEAFF. CDR3 nucleotides: TGTGCCAGCAGCGCCAGCCCCAGCTCAGATCTTCGATCTGAAGCTTTCTTT.

The table lists this clonotype with a few counts. This sequence joins TRBV12-3 or TRBV12-4 and TRBJ2-3, with D uncertain. Trimming left V 10 bases short and J 9 bases short, with 8 bases between. CDR3 size: 9 residues. The CDR3 nucleotides are TGTGCCACCGGGTTCACGCAGTATTTT. This codes for CATGFTQYF.

The rearrangement links TRBV20-1 to TRBJ1-3, with 9 bases identical to TRBD1. The CDR3 sequence is 15 residues long. The germline V gene has CDR1 DFQATT and CDR2 SNEGSKA (reference sequence). V shed 1 base, J shed 4 bases, and the junction held 5 bases outside the gene matches. In DNA, the CDR3 is TGCAGTGCTAGAGGATACAGGGGGCCGGGAAACACCATATATTTT. Translated: CSARGYRGPGNTIYF.

This clonotype was observed a few times. The V and J genes are TRBV24-1 and TRBJ1-6; 9 bases fit TRBD1. After removal of 4 bases from V and 7 bases from J, the junction contained 4 bases not matched to a gene. Germline CDR1 is KGHDR and CDR2 is SFDVKD. This CDR3 is 15 amino acids long. This CDR3 reads CATSDWGTGNSPLHF. CDR3 coding DNA: TGTGCCACCAGTGACTGGGGGACAGGGAATTCACCCCTCCACTTT.